The rows below give T cell receptor beta chains drawn from one sample of a study of blood T cell repertoires in COVID-19. Clones were sequenced by immunoSEQ multiplex PCR, and TCRdb holds only the in-frame ones, with some missing. The sample holds around 150,000 clones, approximately 93% seen once. Input material: peripheral blood. The receptors were sampled from a woman aged 60 to 75 with COVID-19, enrolled during active disease. The CDR3 runs from the conserved cysteine through the conserved F or W. D genes are given only for firm matches. Expanded clones are given a class, and other clones once, few, many or no size at all.

D gene: NA; J gene: TRBJ1-1; clone size: NA; V gene: TRBV4-3; CDR3 DNA: TGCGCCAGCAGCCCCCAGGTGGGAGGTCAGAACACTGAAGCTTTCTTT; CDR3 protein: CASSPQVGGQNTEAFF
D gene: NA; J gene: TRBJ2-3; clone size: NA; V gene: TRBV3-1/TRBV3-2; CDR3 DNA: TGTGCCAGCAGCCTTCGGACTTTCTCGGATACGCAGTATTTT; CDR3 protein: CASSLRTFSDTQYF
D gene: TRBD2; J gene: TRBJ2-5; clone size: NA; V gene: TRBV6-5; CDR3 DNA: TGTGCAACAAAGCGGGGGCAAGAGACCCAGTACTTC; CDR3 protein: CATKRGQETQYF
D gene: TRBD1; J gene: TRBJ2-7; clone size: NA; V gene: TRBV4-3; CDR3 DNA: TGCGCCAGCAGCCAAGAGGCTGGACAGGGGGCCTACGAGCAGTACTTC; CDR3 protein: CASSQEAGQGAYEQYF
D gene: NA; J gene: TRBJ1-2; clone size: NA; V gene: TRBV4-2; CDR3 DNA: TGTGCCAGCAGCCAAGACCGGGGGTGGAACTATGGCTACACCTTC; CDR3 protein: CASSQDRGWNYGYTF
D gene: TRBD1; J gene: TRBJ1-2; clone size: NA; V gene: TRBV29-1; CDR3 DNA: TGCAGCGTGAAAGACAGGGGCCGCACTATCTATGGCTACACCTTC; CDR3 protein: CSVKDRGRTIYGYTF
D gene: NA; J gene: TRBJ1-5; clone size: NA; V gene: TRBV7-2; CDR3 DNA: TGTGCCAGCAGCTTAGCGACGGGTTCTAATCAGCCCCAGCATTTT; CDR3 protein: CASSLATGSNQPQHF
D gene: NA; J gene: TRBJ2-1; clone size: once; V gene: TRBV10-3; CDR3 DNA: TGTGCCATCACCCATGATAGTTCCTACAATGAGCAGTTCTTC; CDR3 protein: CAITHDSSYNEQFF
D gene: TRBD1; J gene: TRBJ1-1; clone size: NA; V gene: TRBV7-2; CDR3 DNA: TGTGCCAGCAGCTTACGGGACAGGAACACTGAAGCTTTCTTT; CDR3 protein: CASSLRDRNTEAFF
D gene: TRBD1; J gene: TRBJ2-7; clone size: once; V gene: TRBV7-2; CDR3 DNA: TGTGCCAGCAGCTTAGATGGGGACAGAGCCTACGAGCAGTACTTC; CDR3 protein: CASSLDGDRAYEQYF
D gene: NA; J gene: TRBJ1-4; clone size: few; V gene: TRBV5-1; CDR3 DNA: TGCGCCAGCAGCCCGACAGGCCTTAGGGAAAAACTGTTTTTT; CDR3 protein: CASSPTGLREKLFF
D gene: TRBD2; J gene: TRBJ2-1; clone size: NA; V gene: TRBV9; CDR3 DNA: TGTGCCAGCAGCCCCTGGACTAGCGGATCCTACAATGAGCAGTTCTTC; CDR3 protein: CASSPWTSGSYNEQFF
D gene: TRBD1; J gene: TRBJ1-2; clone size: NA; V gene: TRBV5-6; CDR3 DNA: TGTGCCAGCAGCCCTACAGGGGCGCCTTACTATGGCTACACCTTC; CDR3 protein: CASSPTGAPYYGYTF
D gene: TRBD1; J gene: TRBJ1-1; clone size: NA; V gene: TRBV3-1/TRBV3-2; CDR3 DNA: TGTGCCAGCAGCCCCCGGACAGGGGGACTTTACACTGAAGCTTTCTTT; CDR3 protein: CASSPRTGGLYTEAFF
D gene: NA; J gene: TRBJ1-5; clone size: NA; V gene: TRBV12-3/TRBV12-4; CDR3 DNA: TGTGCCAGCACCGGAGCTAATTATCAGCCCCAGCATTTT; CDR3 protein: CASTGANYQPQHF
D gene: NA; J gene: TRBJ1-1; clone size: NA; V gene: TRBV18; CDR3 DNA: TGTGCCAGCTCACCACAGGGGACACTCACTGAAGCTTTCTTT; CDR3 protein: CASSPQGTLTEAFF
D gene: NA; J gene: TRBJ2-2; clone size: NA; V gene: TRBV2; CDR3 DNA: TGTGCCAGCACTCGGACAGCCCCGAACACCGGGGAGCTGTTTTTT; CDR3 protein: CASTRTAPNTGELFF
D gene: NA; J gene: TRBJ2-1; clone size: once; V gene: TRBV12-3/TRBV12-4; CDR3 DNA: TGTGCCAGCAGTCCGACTTATGAGCAGTTCTTC; CDR3 protein: CASSPTYEQFF
D gene: NA; J gene: TRBJ2-2; clone size: NA; V gene: TRBV5-1; CDR3 DNA: TGCGCCAGCTCCAGGGGGGAGAACACCGGGGAGCTGTTTTTT; CDR3 protein: CASSRGENTGELFF
D gene: TRBD1; J gene: TRBJ2-4; clone size: few; V gene: TRBV7-9; CDR3 DNA: TGTGCCAGCAGCAGGGACAGGGCGCAGTACTTC; CDR3 protein: CASSRDRAQYF
D gene: TRBD2; J gene: TRBJ2-5; clone size: NA; V gene: TRBV9; CDR3 DNA: TGTGCCAGCAGCGTAGGGGCTAGCGGGGGTTTTCAAGAGACCCAGTACTTC; CDR3 protein: CASSVGASGGFQETQYF
D gene: TRBD1; J gene: TRBJ1-6; clone size: NA; V gene: TRBV5-8; CDR3 DNA: TGTGCCAGCAGCTTATTCGGGGACAGGAACTTAAATTCACCCCTCCACTTT; CDR3 protein: CASSLFGDRNLNSPLHF